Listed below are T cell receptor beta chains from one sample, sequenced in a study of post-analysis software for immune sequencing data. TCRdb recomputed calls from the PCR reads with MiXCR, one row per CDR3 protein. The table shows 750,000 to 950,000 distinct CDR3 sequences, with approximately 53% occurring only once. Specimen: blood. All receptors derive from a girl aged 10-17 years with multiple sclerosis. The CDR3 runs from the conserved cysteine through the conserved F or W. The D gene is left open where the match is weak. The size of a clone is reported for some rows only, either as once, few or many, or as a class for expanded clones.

cdr3_aa: CASSGWTGTNEKLFF; cdr3_nt: TGTGCCAGCAGTGGCTGGACAGGAACAAATGAAAAACTGTTTTTT; clone_size: NA; j_call: TRBJ1-4; v_call: TRBV2; d_call: TRBD1; cdr3_length: 15
cdr3_aa: CSARAGQGVETQYF; cdr3_nt: TGCAGTGCTAGAGCAGGACAGGGTGTTGAGACCCAGTACTTC; clone_size: NA; j_call: TRBJ2-5; v_call: TRBV20-1; d_call: TRBD1; cdr3_length: 14
cdr3_aa: CASSPGGVQGYGYTF; cdr3_nt: TGCGCCAGCAGCCCCGGAGGCGTCCAAGGCTATGGCTACACCTTC; clone_size: NA; j_call: TRBJ1-2; v_call: TRBV5-1; d_call: NA; cdr3_length: 15
cdr3_aa: CASSRTGQGTYEQYF; cdr3_nt: TGTGCCAGCAGCAGGACTGGACAGGGAACCTACGAGCAGTACTTC; clone_size: NA; j_call: TRBJ2-7; v_call: TRBV3-1; d_call: TRBD1; cdr3_length: 15
cdr3_aa: CASSLTGTVQGEQYF; cdr3_nt: TGCGCCAGCAGCTTGACCGGGACAGTACAAGGGGAGCAGTACTTC; clone_size: NA; j_call: TRBJ2-7; v_call: TRBV5-1; d_call: TRBD1; cdr3_length: 15
cdr3_aa: CATSGTSGSSYNEQFF; cdr3_nt: TGTGCCACCAGTGGGACTAGCGGGAGCTCCTACAATGAGCAGTTCTTC; clone_size: NA; j_call: TRBJ2-1; v_call: TRBV10-3; d_call: TRBD2; cdr3_length: 16
cdr3_aa: CSVGNSEQFF; cdr3_nt: TGCAGCGTTGGAAACAGCGAGCAGTTCTTC; clone_size: NA; j_call: TRBJ2-1; v_call: TRBV29-1; d_call: NA; cdr3_length: 10
cdr3_aa: CASSPLSASGRNEQFF; cdr3_nt: TGTGCCAGCTCACCACTCTCGGCTAGCGGGAGGAATGAGCAGTTCTTC; clone_size: NA; j_call: TRBJ2-1; v_call: TRBV18; d_call: TRBD2; cdr3_length: 16
cdr3_aa: CASSSPGQETQYF; cdr3_nt: TGTGCCAGCAGTTCCCCGGGACAAGAGACCCAGTACTTC; clone_size: few; j_call: TRBJ2-5; v_call: TRBV7-6; d_call: NA; cdr3_length: 13
cdr3_aa: CAGEDTSNYGYTF; cdr3_nt: TGTGCCGGCGAGGACACTTCTAACTATGGCTACACCTTC; clone_size: NA; j_call: TRBJ1-2; v_call: TRBV7-9; d_call: NA; cdr3_length: 13
cdr3_aa: CASSLGASNSPGRETQYF; cdr3_nt: TGCGCCAGCAGCTTGGGGGCCAGTAACTCTCCCGGGCGGGAGACCCAGTACTTC; clone_size: NA; j_call: TRBJ2-5; v_call: TRBV5-1; d_call: NA; cdr3_length: 18
cdr3_aa: CSARDRLAVYNEQFF; cdr3_nt: TGCAGTGCTAGAGATCGACTAGCGGTCTACAATGAGCAGTTCTTC; clone_size: NA; j_call: TRBJ2-1; v_call: TRBV20-1; d_call: TRBD2; cdr3_length: 15
cdr3_aa: CAGSPEVHRENIQYF; cdr3_nt: TGCGCCGGCAGCCCGGAGGTACACAGGGAAAACATTCAGTACTTC; clone_size: few; j_call: TRBJ2-4; v_call: TRBV5-1; d_call: NA; cdr3_length: 15
cdr3_aa: CASSRASGDYGYTF; cdr3_nt: TGCGCCAGCAGCCGGGCGAGTGGGGACTATGGCTACACCTTC; clone_size: few; j_call: TRBJ1-2; v_call: TRBV5-1; d_call: NA; cdr3_length: 14
cdr3_aa: CASSLTRLGDTDTQYF; cdr3_nt: TGTGCCAGCAGCCTAACGCGACTAGGGGACACAGATACGCAGTATTTT; clone_size: NA; j_call: TRBJ2-3; v_call: TRBV7-6; d_call: NA; cdr3_length: 16
cdr3_aa: CASSPWTRVYEQYF; cdr3_nt: TGTGCCAGCAGTCCATGGACAAGGGTCTACGAGCAGTACTTC; clone_size: NA; j_call: TRBJ2-7; v_call: TRBV27; d_call: NA; cdr3_length: 14
cdr3_aa: CSASGPGRVAPDTQYF; cdr3_nt: TGCAGTGCTAGTGGTCCGGGCAGGGTGGCCCCAGATACGCAGTATTTT; clone_size: NA; j_call: TRBJ2-3; v_call: TRBV20-1; d_call: NA; cdr3_length: 16
cdr3_aa: CSARDGATSYEQYF; cdr3_nt: TGCAGTGCTAGAGATGGGGCGACTAGCTACGAGCAGTACTTC; clone_size: NA; j_call: TRBJ2-7; v_call: TRBV20-1; d_call: NA; cdr3_length: 14
cdr3_aa: CASSFVGASYEQYF; cdr3_nt: TGTGCCAGCAGTTTCGTTGGGGCCTCCTACGAGCAGTACTTC; clone_size: NA; j_call: TRBJ2-7; v_call: TRBV12-3/TRBV12-4; d_call: NA; cdr3_length: 14
cdr3_aa: CAISDTGDYGYTF; cdr3_nt: TGTGCCATCAGTGATACAGGGGATTATGGCTACACCTTC; clone_size: few; j_call: TRBJ1-2; v_call: TRBV10-3; d_call: TRBD1; cdr3_length: 13
cdr3_aa: CASSLTSGADQGQYF; cdr3_nt: TGCGCCAGCAGCTTGACTAGCGGAGCCGACCAAGGGCAGTATTTT; clone_size: NA; j_call: TRBJ2-3; v_call: TRBV5-1; d_call: TRBD2; cdr3_length: 15
cdr3_aa: CSARASGPYNEQFF; cdr3_nt: TGCAGTGCTAGAGCTAGCGGTCCCTACAATGAGCAGTTCTTC; clone_size: few; j_call: TRBJ2-1; v_call: TRBV20-1; d_call: TRBD2; cdr3_length: 14
cdr3_aa: CASIKGTTTYEQYF; cdr3_nt: TGTGCCAGCATCAAGGGGACTACGACCTACGAGCAATACTTC; clone_size: NA; j_call: TRBJ2-7; v_call: TRBV6-6; d_call: TRBD2; cdr3_length: 14
cdr3_aa: CASSFETGGFGGYTF; cdr3_nt: TGCGCCAGCAGCTTCGAGACAGGGGGCTTTGGAGGCTACACCTTC; clone_size: NA; j_call: TRBJ1-2; v_call: TRBV5-1; d_call: TRBD1; cdr3_length: 15
cdr3_aa: CSVGGILSYEQYF; cdr3_nt: TGCAGCGTGGGAGGGATTCTTTCCTACGAGCAGTACTTC; clone_size: NA; j_call: TRBJ2-7; v_call: TRBV29-1; d_call: TRBD2; cdr3_length: 13
cdr3_aa: CASSRLRLAFDEQFF; cdr3_nt: TGTGCCAGTAGCCGCCTGAGACTAGCATTTGATGAGCAGTTCTTC; clone_size: NA; j_call: TRBJ2-1; v_call: TRBV7-9; d_call: TRBD2; cdr3_length: 15
cdr3_aa: CASPSNEQFF; cdr3_nt: TGTGCCAGCCCGTCCAATGAGCAGTTCTTC; clone_size: few; j_call: TRBJ2-1; v_call: TRBV25-1; d_call: NA; cdr3_length: 10
cdr3_aa: CASSARRTGLETQYF; cdr3_nt: TGCGCCAGCAGCGCCCGCCGAACAGGGCTGGAGACCCAGTACTTC; clone_size: few; j_call: TRBJ2-5; v_call: TRBV5-1; d_call: NA; cdr3_length: 15
cdr3_aa: CSVEGLAGGKETQYF; cdr3_nt: TGCAGCGTTGAAGGGCTAGCGGGAGGTAAAGAGACCCAGTACTTC; clone_size: NA; j_call: TRBJ2-5; v_call: TRBV29-1; d_call: TRBD2; cdr3_length: 15
cdr3_aa: CASSPSPERGDTDTQYF; cdr3_nt: TGTGCTAGCAGCCCCTCACCAGAGCGGGGGGACACAGATACGCAGTATTTT; clone_size: NA; j_call: TRBJ2-3; v_call: TRBV7-7; d_call: TRBD2; cdr3_length: 17
cdr3_aa: CASSLRTGPPYEQYF; cdr3_nt: TGTGCCAGCAGTTTAAGGACTGGCCCTCCCTACGAGCAGTACTTC; clone_size: NA; j_call: TRBJ2-7; v_call: TRBV27; d_call: NA; cdr3_length: 15
cdr3_aa: CASSPRIGYGYTF; cdr3_nt: TGCGCCAGCAGCCCCCGTATCGGCTATGGCTACACCTTC; clone_size: NA; j_call: TRBJ1-2; v_call: TRBV10-2; d_call: NA; cdr3_length: 13
cdr3_aa: CASSVSSGGETQYF; cdr3_nt: TGTGCCAGCAGCGTCAGTAGCGGAGGAGAGACCCAGTACTTC; clone_size: few; j_call: TRBJ2-5; v_call: TRBV9; d_call: NA; cdr3_length: 14
cdr3_aa: CSASPLAGGNEQFF; cdr3_nt: TGCAGTGCTAGCCCACTAGCGGGAGGCAATGAGCAGTTCTTC; clone_size: NA; j_call: TRBJ2-1; v_call: TRBV20-1; d_call: TRBD2; cdr3_length: 14
cdr3_aa: CSAKSGDYNEQFF; cdr3_nt: TGCAGTGCCAAATCGGGGGACTACAATGAGCAGTTCTTC; clone_size: NA; j_call: TRBJ2-1; v_call: TRBV20-1; d_call: NA; cdr3_length: 13
cdr3_aa: CASSLTRAGRGEKLFF; cdr3_nt: TGCGCCAGCAGCCTAACCCGGGCGGGGAGAGGTGAAAAACTGTTTTTT; clone_size: NA; j_call: TRBJ1-4; v_call: TRBV5-1; d_call: NA; cdr3_length: 16
cdr3_aa: CASSLELAIDTQYF; cdr3_nt: TGTGCCAGCAGCTTAGAACTAGCGATAGATACGCAGTATTTT; clone_size: few; j_call: TRBJ2-3; v_call: TRBV7-9; d_call: TRBD2; cdr3_length: 14
cdr3_aa: CASTGVLTNYGYTF; cdr3_nt: TGTGCCAGCACGGGGGTCTTGACTAACTATGGCTACACCTTC; clone_size: NA; j_call: TRBJ1-2; v_call: TRBV6-2/TRBV6-3; d_call: NA; cdr3_length: 14
cdr3_aa: CASSLSRTGHEQYF; cdr3_nt: TGTGCCAGCAGTTTATCCCGGACAGGACACGAGCAGTACTTC; clone_size: NA; j_call: TRBJ2-7; v_call: TRBV27; d_call: TRBD1; cdr3_length: 14
cdr3_aa: CASSLDTPGPQHF; cdr3_nt: TGCGCCAGCAGCTTGGACACCCCAGGGCCCCAGCATTTT; clone_size: NA; j_call: TRBJ1-5; v_call: TRBV5-1; d_call: NA; cdr3_length: 13
cdr3_aa: CSAARPGTGVSFGKNIQYF; cdr3_nt: TGCAGTGCTGCCCGTCCCGGGACAGGGGTTTCGTTTGGCAAAAACATTCAGTACTTC; clone_size: NA; j_call: TRBJ2-4; v_call: TRBV20-1; d_call: TRBD1; cdr3_length: 19
cdr3_aa: CASSASDESTDTQYF; cdr3_nt: TGTGCCAGCAGTGCGAGCGATGAAAGCACAGATACGCAGTATTTT; clone_size: few; j_call: TRBJ2-3; v_call: TRBV25-1; d_call: NA; cdr3_length: 15
cdr3_aa: CALTGQDSYEQYF; cdr3_nt: TGTGCCCTCACGGGACAGGACTCCTACGAGCAGTACTTC; clone_size: NA; j_call: TRBJ2-7; v_call: TRBV30; d_call: TRBD1; cdr3_length: 13
cdr3_aa: CAIHPGGRGNEQFF; cdr3_nt: TGTGCCATCCATCCCGGGGGGAGAGGGAATGAGCAGTTCTTC; clone_size: NA; j_call: TRBJ2-1; v_call: TRBV7-9; d_call: TRBD2; cdr3_length: 14
cdr3_aa: CSATLAGVVETQYF; cdr3_nt: TGCAGTGCTACCTTAGCGGGAGTGGTAGAGACCCAGTACTTC; clone_size: few; j_call: TRBJ2-5; v_call: TRBV20-1; d_call: TRBD2; cdr3_length: 14
cdr3_aa: CATSSYSGLSNQPQHF; cdr3_nt: TGTGCCACCAGCAGCTACAGTGGACTTAGCAATCAGCCCCAGCATTTT; clone_size: NA; j_call: TRBJ1-5; v_call: TRBV15; d_call: NA; cdr3_length: 16
cdr3_aa: CAISGVNRETQYF; cdr3_nt: TGTGCCATCAGTGGGGTGAATAGGGAGACCCAGTACTTC; clone_size: few; j_call: TRBJ2-5; v_call: TRBV10-3; d_call: NA; cdr3_length: 13
cdr3_aa: CASSSGQSPNSPLHF; cdr3_nt: TGTGCCAGCAGCTCCGGACAGTCCCCCAATTCACCCCTCCACTTT; clone_size: NA; j_call: TRBJ1-6; v_call: TRBV5-1; d_call: NA; cdr3_length: 15
cdr3_aa: CASSLQVAGPSSEAFF; cdr3_nt: TGTGCCAGCAGTTTACAGGTTGCGGGACCTAGCTCTGAAGCTTTCTTT; clone_size: NA; j_call: TRBJ1-1; v_call: TRBV28; d_call: NA; cdr3_length: 16
cdr3_aa: CASNSKAVGSYEQYF; cdr3_nt: TGTGCCAGCAACAGTAAAGCAGTCGGCTCCTACGAGCAGTACTTC; clone_size: once; j_call: TRBJ2-7; v_call: TRBV6-5; d_call: NA; cdr3_length: 15
cdr3_aa: CASSLLQGSPYEQYF; cdr3_nt: TGCGCCAGCAGCTTGCTGCAGGGTTCCCCCTACGAGCAGTACTTC; clone_size: few; j_call: TRBJ2-7; v_call: TRBV5-1; d_call: NA; cdr3_length: 15
cdr3_aa: CASRDRDSNKETQYF; cdr3_nt: TGTGCCAGCAGAGACCGGGACAGTAATAAAGAGACCCAGTACTTC; clone_size: NA; j_call: TRBJ2-5; v_call: TRBV6-6; d_call: TRBD1; cdr3_length: 15
cdr3_aa: CASSTPLERHNEQFF; cdr3_nt: TGTGCCAGTAGTACCCCCCTAGAGAGGCACAATGAGCAGTTCTTC; clone_size: NA; j_call: TRBJ2-1; v_call: TRBV19; d_call: NA; cdr3_length: 15
cdr3_aa: CASSYSPDLRHNEQFF; cdr3_nt: TGTGCCAGCAGTTACTCTCCGGATCTGAGGCACAATGAGCAGTTCTTC; clone_size: NA; j_call: TRBJ2-1; v_call: TRBV6-5; d_call: NA; cdr3_length: 16